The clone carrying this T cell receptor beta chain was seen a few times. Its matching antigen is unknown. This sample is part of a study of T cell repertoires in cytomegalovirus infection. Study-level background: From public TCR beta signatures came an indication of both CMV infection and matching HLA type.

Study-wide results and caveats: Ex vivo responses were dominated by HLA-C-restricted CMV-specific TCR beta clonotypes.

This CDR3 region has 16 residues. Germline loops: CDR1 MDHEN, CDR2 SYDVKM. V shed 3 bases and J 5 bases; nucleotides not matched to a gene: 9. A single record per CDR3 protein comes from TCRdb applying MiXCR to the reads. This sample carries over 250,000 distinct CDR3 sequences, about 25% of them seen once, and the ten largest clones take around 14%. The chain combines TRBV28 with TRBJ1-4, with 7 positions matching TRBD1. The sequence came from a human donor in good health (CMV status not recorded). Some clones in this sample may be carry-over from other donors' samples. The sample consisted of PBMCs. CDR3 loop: CASSLKKGAKNEKLFF. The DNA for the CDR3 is TGTGCCAGCAGTTTGAAAAAGGGGGCGAAAAATGAAAAACTGTTTTTT.